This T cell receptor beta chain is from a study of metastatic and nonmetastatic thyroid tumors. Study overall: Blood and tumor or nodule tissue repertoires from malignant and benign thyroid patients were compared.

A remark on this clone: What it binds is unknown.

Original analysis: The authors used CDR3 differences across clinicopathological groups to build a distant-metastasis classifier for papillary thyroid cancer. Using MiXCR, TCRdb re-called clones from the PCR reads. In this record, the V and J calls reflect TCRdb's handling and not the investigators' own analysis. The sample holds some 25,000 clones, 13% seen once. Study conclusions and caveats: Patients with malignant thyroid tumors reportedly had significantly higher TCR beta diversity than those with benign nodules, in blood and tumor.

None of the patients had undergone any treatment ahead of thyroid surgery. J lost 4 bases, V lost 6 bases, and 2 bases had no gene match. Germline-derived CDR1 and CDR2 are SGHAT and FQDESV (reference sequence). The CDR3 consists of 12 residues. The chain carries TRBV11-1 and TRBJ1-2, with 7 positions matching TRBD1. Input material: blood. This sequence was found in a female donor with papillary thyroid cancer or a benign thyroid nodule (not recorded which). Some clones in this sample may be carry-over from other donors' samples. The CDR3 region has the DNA TGTGCCAGCAGTGGGGACAGCTATGGCTACACCTTC. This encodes CASSGDSYGYTF.